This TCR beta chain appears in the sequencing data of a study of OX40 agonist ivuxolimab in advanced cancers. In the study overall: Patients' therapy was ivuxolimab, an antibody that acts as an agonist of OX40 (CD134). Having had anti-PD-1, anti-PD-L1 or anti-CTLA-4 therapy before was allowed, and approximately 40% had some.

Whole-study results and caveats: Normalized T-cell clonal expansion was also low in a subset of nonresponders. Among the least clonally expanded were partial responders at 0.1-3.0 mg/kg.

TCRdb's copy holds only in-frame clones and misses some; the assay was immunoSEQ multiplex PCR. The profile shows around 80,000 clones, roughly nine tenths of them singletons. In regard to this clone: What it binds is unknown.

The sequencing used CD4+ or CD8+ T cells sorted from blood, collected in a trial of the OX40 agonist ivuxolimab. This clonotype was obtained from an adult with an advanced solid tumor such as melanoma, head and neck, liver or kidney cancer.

The CDR3 DNA reads TGTGCCAGCAGGGAGGGGGGGGCTCACTCCTACGAGCAGTACTTC. Its protein is CASREGGAHSYEQYF. The chain uses TRBV28 and TRBJ2-7; tentative D call: TRBD2 (7 bases). Trimming cost V 6 bases and J 0 bases, with 15 bases left between them. The CDR3 consists of 15 residues. Germline values: CDR1 MDHEN, CDR2 SYDVKM.